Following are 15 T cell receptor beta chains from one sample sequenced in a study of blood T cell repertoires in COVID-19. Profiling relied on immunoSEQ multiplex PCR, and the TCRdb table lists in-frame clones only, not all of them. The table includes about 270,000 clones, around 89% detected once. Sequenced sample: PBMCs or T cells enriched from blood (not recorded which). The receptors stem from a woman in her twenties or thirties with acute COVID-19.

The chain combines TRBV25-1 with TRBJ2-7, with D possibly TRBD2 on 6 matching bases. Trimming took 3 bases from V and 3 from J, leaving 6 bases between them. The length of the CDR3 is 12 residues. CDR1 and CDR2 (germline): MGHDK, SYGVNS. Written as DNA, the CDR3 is TGTGCCAGCAGTGAGGGGGGCTACGAGCAGTACTTC. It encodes CASSEGGYEQYF.

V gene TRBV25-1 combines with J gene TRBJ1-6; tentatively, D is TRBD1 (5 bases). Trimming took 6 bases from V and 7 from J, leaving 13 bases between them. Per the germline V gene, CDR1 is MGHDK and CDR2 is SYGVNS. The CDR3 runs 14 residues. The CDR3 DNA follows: TGTGCCAGCAGGGAAACAGGATCCAATTCACCCCTCCACTTT. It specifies CASRETGSNSPLHF. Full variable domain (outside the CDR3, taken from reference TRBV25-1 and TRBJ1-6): EADIYQTPRYLVIGTGKKITLECSQTMGHDKMYWYQQDPGMELHLIHYSYGVNSTEKGDLSSESTVSRIRTEHFPLTLESARPSHTSQYLCASRETGSNSPLHFGNGTRLTVT.

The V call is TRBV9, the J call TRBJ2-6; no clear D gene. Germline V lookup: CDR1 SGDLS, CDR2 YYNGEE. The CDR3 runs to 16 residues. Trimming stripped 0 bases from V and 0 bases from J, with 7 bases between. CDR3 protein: CASSVESSSGANVLTF. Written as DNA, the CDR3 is TGTGCCAGCAGCGTAGAGAGTAGCTCTGGGGCCAACGTCCTGACTTTC.

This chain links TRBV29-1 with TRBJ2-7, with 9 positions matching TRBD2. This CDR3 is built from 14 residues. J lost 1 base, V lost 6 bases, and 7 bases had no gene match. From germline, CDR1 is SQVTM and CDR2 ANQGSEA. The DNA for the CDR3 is TGCAGCGTGTCGCCGGGACTAGCTTCCTACGAGCAGTACTTC. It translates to CSVSPGLASYEQYF.

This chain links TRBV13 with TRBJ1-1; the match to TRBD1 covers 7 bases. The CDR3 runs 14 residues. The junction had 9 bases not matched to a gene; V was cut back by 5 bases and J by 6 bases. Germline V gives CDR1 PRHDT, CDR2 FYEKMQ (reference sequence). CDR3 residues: CASSTTGTGAEAFF. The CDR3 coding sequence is TGTGCCAGCAGCACGACAGGGACGGGGGCTGAAGCTTTCTTT.

The CDR3 coding sequence is TGCAGCGTGAAACAGGGGGCCGACACCGGGGAGCTGTTTTTT. Its protein product is CSVKQGADTGELFF. The chain joins TRBV29-1 to TRBJ2-2, with 9 positions matching TRBD1. V trimming: 6 bases; J trimming: 3 bases; junction bases outside the gene matches: 5. The CDR3 has 14 residues. The germline gives CDR1 SQVTM, CDR2 ANQGSEA.

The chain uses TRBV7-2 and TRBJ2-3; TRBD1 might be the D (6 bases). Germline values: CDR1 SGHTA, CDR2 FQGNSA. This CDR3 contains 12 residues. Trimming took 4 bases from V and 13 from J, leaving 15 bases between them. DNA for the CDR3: TGTGCCAGCAGCTCCCCGGGACAACCGGAGTATTTT. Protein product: CASSSPGQPEYF. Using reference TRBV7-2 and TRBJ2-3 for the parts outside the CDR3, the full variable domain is GAGVSQSPSNKVTEKGKDVELRCDPISGHTALYWYRQSLGQGLEFLIYFQGNSAPDKSGLPSDRFSAERTGGSVSTLTIQRTQQEDSAVYLCASSSPGQPEYFGPGTRLTVL.

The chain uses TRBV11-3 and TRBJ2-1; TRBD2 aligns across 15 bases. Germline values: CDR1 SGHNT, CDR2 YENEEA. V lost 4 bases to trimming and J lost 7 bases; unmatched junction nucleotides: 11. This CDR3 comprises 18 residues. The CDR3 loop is CASSSTLGTSGRTNEQFF. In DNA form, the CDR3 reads TGTGCCAGCAGCTCCACCTTGGGGACTAGCGGGAGGACGAATGAGCAGTTCTTC. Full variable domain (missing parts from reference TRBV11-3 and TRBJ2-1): EAGVVQSPRYKIIEKKQPVAFWCNPISGHNTLYWYLQNLGQGPELLIRYENEEAVDDSQLPKDRFSAERLKGVDSTLKIQPAELGDSAVYLCASSSTLGTSGRTNEQFFGPGTRLTVL.

The CDR3 region has the DNA TGTGCCAGCAGCCAAGTGGGGACAGGGGGAGACTACGAGCAGTACTTC. Protein product: CASSQVGTGGDYEQYF. The rearrangement uses TRBV3-1 (or the pseudogene TRBV3-2) and TRBJ2-7, with TRBD1 matching over 11 bases. Germline V gives CDR1 LGHDT, CDR2 YNNKEL (reference sequence). V lost 1 base and J lost 3; bases outside the gene matches: 5. The CDR3 has 16 amino acids.

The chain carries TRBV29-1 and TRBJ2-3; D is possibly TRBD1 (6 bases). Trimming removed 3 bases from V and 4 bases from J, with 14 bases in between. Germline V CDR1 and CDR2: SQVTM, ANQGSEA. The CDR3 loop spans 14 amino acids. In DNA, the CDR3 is TGCAGCGTTGAGCGCAGGGGAGTATCAGATACGCAGTATTTT. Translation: CSVERRGVSDTQYF.

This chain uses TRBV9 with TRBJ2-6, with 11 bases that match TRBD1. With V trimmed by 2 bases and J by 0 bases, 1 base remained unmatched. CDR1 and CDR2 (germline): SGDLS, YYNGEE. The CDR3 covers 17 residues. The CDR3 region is CASSVGTGGSGANVLTF. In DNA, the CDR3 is TGTGCCAGCAGCGTTGGGACAGGGGGCTCTGGGGCCAACGTCCTGACTTTC.

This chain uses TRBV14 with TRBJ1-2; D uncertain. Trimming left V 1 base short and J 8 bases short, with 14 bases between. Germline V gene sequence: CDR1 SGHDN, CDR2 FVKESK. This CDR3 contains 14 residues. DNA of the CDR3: TGTGCCAGCAGCCAAGTGTCGACATTGACAGGCTACACCTTC. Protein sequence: CASSQVSTLTGYTF. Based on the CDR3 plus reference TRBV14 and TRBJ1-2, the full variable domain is EAGVTQFPSHSVIEKGQTVTLRCDPISGHDNLYWYRRVMGKEIKFLLHFVKESKQDESGMPNNRFLAERTGGTYSTLKVQPAELEDSGVYFCASSQVSTLTGYTFGSGTRLTVV.

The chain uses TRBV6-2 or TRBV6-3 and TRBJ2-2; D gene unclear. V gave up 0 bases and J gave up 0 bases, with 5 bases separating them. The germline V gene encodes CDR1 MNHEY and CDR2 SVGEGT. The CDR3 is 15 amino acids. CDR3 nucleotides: TGTGCCAGCAGTTACTCTCTCCCGAACACCGGGGAGCTGTTTTTT. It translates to CASSYSLPNTGELFF.

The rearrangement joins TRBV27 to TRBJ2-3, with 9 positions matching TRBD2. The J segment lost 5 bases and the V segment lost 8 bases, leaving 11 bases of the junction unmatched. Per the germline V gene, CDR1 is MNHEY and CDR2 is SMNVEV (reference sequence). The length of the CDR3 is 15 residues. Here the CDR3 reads CASEPLAGLRDTQYF. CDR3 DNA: TGTGCCAGCGAACCCCTAGCGGGACTACGAGATACGCAGTATTTT.

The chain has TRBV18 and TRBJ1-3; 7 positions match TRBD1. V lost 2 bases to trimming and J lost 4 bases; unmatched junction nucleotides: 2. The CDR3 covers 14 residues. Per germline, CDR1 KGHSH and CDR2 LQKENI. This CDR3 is CASSPGGQGNTIYF. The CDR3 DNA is TGTGCCAGCTCACCAGGGGGACAGGGAAACACCATATATTTT.